Sequencing of this T cell receptor beta chain was carried out in a study of cytomegalovirus exposure and HLA in healthy donors. Study-wide results and limits: A few of the chains that were CMV-associated were confirmed in vitro to be specific for CMV antigens. There were some public TCRs occurring in many donors, but most TCR sequences were rare. The classifier reportedly diagnosed cytomegalovirus status with high sensitivity and specificity.

Separate from the roughly 700-subject first cohort was the approximately 110-subject validation cohort, to which the donors belonged. Points on this clone: No antigen is known for it. The sample carries other DNA sequences with the same CDR3.

Libraries were prepared by immunoSEQ multiplex PCR; TCRdb keeps only in-frame clonotypes and omits some of them. The sample shows 100,000 or so clones, roughly 86% of them seen only once. This receptor was taken from a young woman in good health and CMV-seropositive. Sequenced sample: PBMCs.

CDR3 region: CASSLSGSSYNEQFF. For the CDR3, the DNA is TGCGCCAGCAGCTTATCCGGGAGCTCCTACAATGAGCAGTTCTTC. The chain recombines TRBV5-1 with TRBJ2-1; TRBD2 is a possible D gene (6 bases). Germline loops: CDR1 SGHRS, CDR2 YFSETQ. Between the trimmed V and J ends, which lost 2 bases and 0 bases, there was a span of 9 bases. CDR3 length: 15 residues.